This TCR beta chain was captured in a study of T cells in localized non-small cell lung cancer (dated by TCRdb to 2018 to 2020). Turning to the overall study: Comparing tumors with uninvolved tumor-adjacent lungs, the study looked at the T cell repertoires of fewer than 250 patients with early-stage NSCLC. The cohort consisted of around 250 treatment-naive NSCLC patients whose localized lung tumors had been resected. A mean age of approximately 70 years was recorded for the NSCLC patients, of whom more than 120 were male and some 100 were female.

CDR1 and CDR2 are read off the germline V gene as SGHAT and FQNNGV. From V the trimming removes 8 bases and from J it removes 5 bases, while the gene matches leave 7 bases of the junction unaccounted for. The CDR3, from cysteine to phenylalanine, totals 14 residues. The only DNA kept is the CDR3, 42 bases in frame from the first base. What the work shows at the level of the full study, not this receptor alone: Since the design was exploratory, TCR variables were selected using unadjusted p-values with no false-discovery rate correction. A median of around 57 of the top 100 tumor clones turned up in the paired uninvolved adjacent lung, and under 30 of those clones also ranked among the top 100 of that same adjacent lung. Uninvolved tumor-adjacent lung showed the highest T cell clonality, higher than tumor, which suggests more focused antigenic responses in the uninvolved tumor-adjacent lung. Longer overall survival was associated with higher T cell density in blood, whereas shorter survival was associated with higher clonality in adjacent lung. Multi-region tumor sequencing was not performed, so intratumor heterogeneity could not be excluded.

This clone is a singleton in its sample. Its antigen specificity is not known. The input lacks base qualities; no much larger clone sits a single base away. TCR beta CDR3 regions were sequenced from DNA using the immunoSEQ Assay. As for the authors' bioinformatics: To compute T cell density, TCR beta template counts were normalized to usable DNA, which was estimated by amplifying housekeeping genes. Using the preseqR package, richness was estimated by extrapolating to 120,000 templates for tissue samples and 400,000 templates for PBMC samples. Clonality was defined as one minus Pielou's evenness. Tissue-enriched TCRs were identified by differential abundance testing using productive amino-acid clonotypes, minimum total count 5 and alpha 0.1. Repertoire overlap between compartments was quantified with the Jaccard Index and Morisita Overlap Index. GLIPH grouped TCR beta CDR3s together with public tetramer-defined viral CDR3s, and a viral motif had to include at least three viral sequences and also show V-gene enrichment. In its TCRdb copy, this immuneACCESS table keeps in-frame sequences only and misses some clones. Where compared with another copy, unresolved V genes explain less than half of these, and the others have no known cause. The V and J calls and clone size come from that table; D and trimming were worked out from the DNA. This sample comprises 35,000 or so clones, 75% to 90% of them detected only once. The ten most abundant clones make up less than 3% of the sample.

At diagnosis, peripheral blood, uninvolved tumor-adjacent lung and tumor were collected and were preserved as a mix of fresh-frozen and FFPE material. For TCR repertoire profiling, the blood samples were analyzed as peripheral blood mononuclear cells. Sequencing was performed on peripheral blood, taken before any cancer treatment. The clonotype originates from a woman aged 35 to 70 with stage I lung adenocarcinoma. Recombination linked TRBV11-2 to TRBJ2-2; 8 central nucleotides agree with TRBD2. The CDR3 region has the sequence CASYSGGGTGELFF. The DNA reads TGTGCCAGCTACAGCGGGGGAGGAACCGGGGAGCTGTTTTTT.